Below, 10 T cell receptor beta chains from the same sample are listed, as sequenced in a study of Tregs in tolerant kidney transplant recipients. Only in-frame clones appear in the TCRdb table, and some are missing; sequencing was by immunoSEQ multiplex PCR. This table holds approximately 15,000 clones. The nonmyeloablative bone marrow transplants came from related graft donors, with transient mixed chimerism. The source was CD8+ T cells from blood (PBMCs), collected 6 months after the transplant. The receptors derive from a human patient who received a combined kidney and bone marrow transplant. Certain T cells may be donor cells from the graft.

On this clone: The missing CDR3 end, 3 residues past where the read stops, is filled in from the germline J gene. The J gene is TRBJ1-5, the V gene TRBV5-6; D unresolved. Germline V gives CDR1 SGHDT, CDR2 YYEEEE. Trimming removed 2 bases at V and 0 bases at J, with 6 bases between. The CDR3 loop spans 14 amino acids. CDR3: CASSFSYSNQPQHF. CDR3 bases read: TGTGCCAGCAGCTTTTCTTATAGCAATCAGCCC.

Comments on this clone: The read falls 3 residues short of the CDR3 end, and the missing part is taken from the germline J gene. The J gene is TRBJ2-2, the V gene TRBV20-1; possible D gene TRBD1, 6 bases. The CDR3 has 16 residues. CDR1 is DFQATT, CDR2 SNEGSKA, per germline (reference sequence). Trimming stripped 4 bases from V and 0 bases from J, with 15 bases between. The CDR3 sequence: CSATYRDNANTGELFF. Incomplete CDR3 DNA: TGCAGTGCTACATACCGGGACAACGCGAACACCGGGGAG.

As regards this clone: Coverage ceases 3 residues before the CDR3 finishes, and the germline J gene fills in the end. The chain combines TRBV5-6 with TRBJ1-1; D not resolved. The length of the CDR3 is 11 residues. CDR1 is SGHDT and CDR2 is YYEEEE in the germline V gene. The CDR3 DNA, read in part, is TGTGCCAGCAGCTTGGGGCCCCAA. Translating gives CASSLGPQ. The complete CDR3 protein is CASSLGPQAFF.

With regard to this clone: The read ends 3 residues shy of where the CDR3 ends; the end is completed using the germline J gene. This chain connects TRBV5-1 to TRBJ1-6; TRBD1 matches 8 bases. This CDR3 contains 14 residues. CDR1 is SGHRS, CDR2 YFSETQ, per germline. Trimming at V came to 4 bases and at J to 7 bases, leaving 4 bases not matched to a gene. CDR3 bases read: TGCGCCAGCAGCGTGACAGGGGTGAATTCACCC. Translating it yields CASSVTGVNSP. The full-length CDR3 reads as CASSVTGVNSPLHF.

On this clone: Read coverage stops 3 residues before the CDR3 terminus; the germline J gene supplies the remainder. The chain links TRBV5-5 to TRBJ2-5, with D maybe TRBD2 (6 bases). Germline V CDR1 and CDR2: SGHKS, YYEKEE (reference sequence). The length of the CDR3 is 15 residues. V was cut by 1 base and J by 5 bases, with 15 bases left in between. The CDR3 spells CASSLWGEESETQYF. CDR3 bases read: TGTGCCAGCAGCTTGTGGGGGGAGGAGTCGGAGACC.

The CDR3 sequence: CASSLFGSRNEQFF. CDR3 bases read: TGTGCCAGCAGCTTATTCGGTAGCCGGAATGAG. The gene calls are TRBV13 and TRBJ2-1; no clear D. The read ends 3 residues early relative to the CDR3; the germline J gene fills the gap. V shed 2 bases and J shed 7 bases, with 12 bases lying between them. The germline gives CDR1 PRHDT, CDR2 FYEKMQ (reference sequence). CDR3 length: 14 amino acids.

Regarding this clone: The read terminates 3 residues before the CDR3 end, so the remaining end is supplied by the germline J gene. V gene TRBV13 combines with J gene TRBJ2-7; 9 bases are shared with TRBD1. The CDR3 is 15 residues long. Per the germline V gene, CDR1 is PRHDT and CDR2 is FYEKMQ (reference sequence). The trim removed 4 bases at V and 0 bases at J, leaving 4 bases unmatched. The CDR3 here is CASSSQGAGSYEQYF. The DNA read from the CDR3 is TGTGCCAGCAGCTCACAGGGGGCAGGCTCCTACGAG.

The chain's CDR3 is CASSWTSEAYEQYF. CDR3 bases read: TGTGCCAGCAGCTGGACTAGCGAGGCCTACGAG. The chain employs TRBV7-6 and TRBJ2-7; TRBD2 agrees at 9 bases. The read stops 3 residues short of the end of the CDR3; the missing end is completed from the germline J gene. CDR3 length equals 14 residues. Trimming cost V 4 bases and J 2 bases; bases outside gene matches: 3. From germline, CDR1 is SGHVS and CDR2 FNYEAQ.

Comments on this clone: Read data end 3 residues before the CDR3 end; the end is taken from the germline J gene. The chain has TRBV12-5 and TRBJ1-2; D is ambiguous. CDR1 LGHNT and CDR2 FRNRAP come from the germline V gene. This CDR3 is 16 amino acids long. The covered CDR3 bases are TGTGCTAGTGGTTTGGTTGTCGGTCCAGTTCTGGGCGGC. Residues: CASGLVVGPVLGG. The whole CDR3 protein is CASGLVVGPVLGGYTF.

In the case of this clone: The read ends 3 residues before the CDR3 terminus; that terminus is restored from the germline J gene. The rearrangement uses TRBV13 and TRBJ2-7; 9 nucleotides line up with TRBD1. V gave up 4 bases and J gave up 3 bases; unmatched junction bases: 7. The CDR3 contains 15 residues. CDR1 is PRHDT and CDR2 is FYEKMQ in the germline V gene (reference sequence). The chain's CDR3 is CASSWSGQGLYEQYF. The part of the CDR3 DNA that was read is TGTGCCAGCAGCTGGAGTGGACAGGGGCTCTACGAG.